Presented here are 24 T cell receptor beta chains from one specimen sequenced in a study of PD-1 blockade in classical Hodgkin lymphoma. All patients relapsed after autologous stem cell transplantation, and brentuximab vedotin exposure varied. Using immunoSEQ multiplex PCR, the repertoire was profiled, and TCRdb retains in-frame clones only, with some absent. The sample has tens of thousands of clones; more than 75% are singletons. The input for sequencing was peripheral blood mononuclear cells (PBMCs), taken before the second cycle of nivolumab. The receptors derive from a human donor with classical Hodgkin lymphoma.

Of note for this clone: Distinct nucleotide sequences in the sample also encode this CDR3. The V gene is TRBV5-1, the J gene TRBJ2-3, with a possible D match to TRBD1 (5 bases). Per germline, CDR1 SGHRS and CDR2 YFSETQ. The V gene lost 1 base and the J gene lost 4 bases, with 7 bases spanning the gap. CDR3 size: 13 residues. The CDR3 is CASSLQGPDTQYF. DNA for the CDR3: TGCGCCAGCAGCTTGCAGGGCCCAGATACGCAGTATTTT.

The chain is built from TRBV30 and TRBJ1-2; D unresolved. This CDR3 spans 15 amino acids. CDR1 is GTSNPN, CDR2 SVGIG, per germline (reference sequence). V lost 2 bases, J lost 3 bases, and 16 bases lay in between. CDR3 sequence: CAWSPGLLLDYGYTF. As DNA, the CDR3 is TGTGCCTGGAGTCCCGGGCTCCTTCTCGACTATGGCTACACCTTC.

This clone showed up just once. The chain employs TRBV28 and TRBJ1-4; tentatively, D is TRBD1 (6 bases). V shed 6 bases and J shed 0 bases, with 20 bases lying between them. Germline loops: CDR1 MDHEN, CDR2 SYDVKM. The CDR3 runs to 18 residues. CDR3 sequence: CASRGAGTPRATNEKLFF. The CDR3 DNA follows: TGTGCCAGCAGGGGCGCCGGGACACCCCGAGCAACTAATGAAAAACTGTTTTTT. Full variable domain (remainder filled in from reference TRBV28 and TRBJ1-4): DVKVTQSSRYLVKRTGEKVFLECVQDMDHENMFWYRQDPGLGLRLIYFSYDVKMKEKGDIPEGYSVSREKKERFSLILESASTNQTSMYLCASRGAGTPRATNEKLFFGSGTQLSVL.

The rearrangement joins TRBV4-2 to TRBJ2-1, with a tentative D call TRBD1 (6 bases). The V and J ends lost 1 base and 8 bases respectively, with 12 bases between them. Germline CDR1 is LGHNA and CDR2 is YNFKEQ. This CDR3 is 14 amino acids long. CDR3 region: CASSQAAQGYEQFF. The CDR3 coding sequence is TGTGCCAGCAGCCAAGCAGCGCAGGGGTATGAGCAGTTCTTC.

The chain links TRBV6-5 to TRBJ2-1; 9 positions match TRBD2. V lost 6 bases, J lost 10 bases, and 13 bases stayed unmatched. Germline V lookup: CDR1 MNHEY, CDR2 SVGAGI. The CDR3 is 15 residues long. CDR3 protein: CASSQKRGARGEQFF. The CDR3 DNA follows: TGTGCCAGCAGCCAAAAGCGGGGGGCCCGTGGGGAGCAGTTCTTC.

This clone was recorded once. The chain is built from TRBV2 and TRBJ2-5, with TRBD2 matching over 7 bases. The J segment lost 2 bases and the V segment lost 4 bases, leaving 7 bases of the junction unmatched. The CDR3 is made up of 15 amino acids. Per the germline V gene, CDR1 is SNHLY and CDR2 is FYNNEI. DNA for the CDR3: TGTGCCAGCAGTGCAGCTCGGGGGGATCAAGAGACCCAGTACTTC. Protein product: CASSAARGDQETQYF.

This clone was observed a few times. This chain links TRBV2 with TRBJ1-1; D not resolved. The length of the CDR3 is 14 residues. V was cut by 4 bases and J by 3 bases, with 12 bases left in between. CDR1 and CDR2 (germline): SNHLY, FYNNEI. This chain's CDR3 is CASSGWREDTEAFF. The CDR3 DNA reads TGTGCCAGCAGTGGGTGGAGGGAAGACACTGAAGCTTTCTTT.

The chain has TRBV6-1 and TRBJ1-3; D gene uncertain. Looked up from germline, CDR1 is MNHNS and CDR2 is SASEGT. The germline V and J ends were trimmed by 7 bases and 2 bases, with 9 bases remaining between them. This CDR3 spans 13 amino acids. The CDR3 spells CASTGWPGNTIYF. The CDR3 region has the DNA TGTGCCAGCACGGGGTGGCCTGGAAACACCATATATTTT.

The V and J genes are TRBV7-6 and TRBJ2-2; the match to TRBD1 covers 8 bases. The V gene's germline CDR1 is SGHVS and CDR2 FNYEAQ. The CDR3 covers 17 residues. With 5 bases clipped from V and 1 base from J, the junction kept 9 bases outside the gene matches. The CDR3 nucleotides read TGTGCCAGCAGCCCCCTTTTGGGACAGGAGAACACCGGGGAGCTGTTTTTT. Its translation is CASSPLLGQENTGELFF.

This chain joins TRBV6-6 and TRBJ1-1; perhaps TRBD1 as D (5 bases). V shed 4 bases and J shed 5 bases, with 11 bases lying between them. The CDR3 has 13 residues. CDR1 MNHNY and CDR2 SVGAGI come from the germline V gene (reference sequence). The CDR3 coding sequence is TGTGCCAGCAGTTCCGACAGAGGGACTGAAGCTTTCTTT. Its translation: CASSSDRGTEAFF.

V usage is TRBV5-1 and J usage is TRBJ1-1; possible D gene TRBD1, 6 bases. Germline CDR1 reads SGHRS; CDR2 reads YFSETQ. This CDR3 is built from 16 residues. Between the trimmed V and J ends, which lost 0 bases and 6 bases, there was a span of 18 bases. This CDR3 is CASSLGVQGIGAEAFF. Here the CDR3 DNA reads TGCGCCAGCAGCTTGGGGGTACAGGGAATTGGGGCTGAAGCTTTCTTT.

CDR3 amino acids: CASSQDPLLKDTQYF. In DNA form, the CDR3 reads TGCGCCAGCAGCCAAGATCCTCTGCTTAAAGATACGCAGTATTTT. This sequence joins TRBV4-1 and TRBJ2-3; D remains unclear. The length of the CDR3 is 15 residues. Germline V gene lookup returns CDR1 MGHRA and CDR2 YSYEKL. With 0 bases removed from V and 5 bases from J, the gap between germline ends came to 12 bases.

The rearrangement uses TRBV7-9 and TRBJ2-7; D might be TRBD2 (5 bases). Deletions cut 8 bases from V and 2 bases from J, with 16 bases between. Germline-derived CDR1 and CDR2 are SEHNR and FQNEAQ (reference sequence). The CDR3 totals 14 residues. CDR3 sequence (DNA): TGTGCCAGCGGGCAATCCGGGAAAACCTACGAGCAGTACTTC. Its protein product is CASGQSGKTYEQYF.

The gene calls are TRBV27 and TRBJ2-1; 8 positions agree with TRBD2. The CDR3 is 18 residues long. Trimming removed 4 bases from V and 8 bases from J; junction bases left unmatched: 19. The germline V gene has CDR1 MNHEY and CDR2 SMNVEV (reference sequence). The CDR3 DNA sequence: TGTGCCAGCAGTTCCCATATCCGAATAGCGGGGAGCGTCGATGAGCAGTTCTTC. It encodes CASSSHIRIAGSVDEQFF.

The rearrangement uses TRBV27 and TRBJ2-5, with D possibly TRBD1 on 6 matching bases. The CDR3 runs 16 residues. CDR1 is MNHEY, CDR2 SMNVEV, per germline (reference sequence). V was cut by 0 bases and J by 5 bases, with 16 bases left in between. DNA of the CDR3: TGTGCCAGCAGTTTATCGGTGGGGGCCGGTGAGGAGACCCAGTACTTC. Encoded protein: CASSLSVGAGEETQYF.

The chain employs TRBV7-9 and TRBJ2-6, with 10 bases matching TRBD1. This CDR3 has 16 amino acids. Trimming took 6 bases from V and 4 from J; bases not matched to a gene: 6. Germline-derived CDR1 and CDR2 are SEHNR and FQNEAQ (reference sequence). The CDR3 sequence: CASRDRQGAGANVLTF. The DNA for the CDR3 is TGTGCCAGCAGGGACCGACAGGGGGCCGGGGCCAACGTCCTGACTTTC. The whole variable domain, remainder taken from reference TRBV7-9 and TRBJ2-6, is DTGVSQNPRHKITKRGQNVTFRCDPISEHNRLYWYRQTLGQGPEFLTYFQNEAQLEKSRLLSDRFSAERPKGSFSTLEIQRTEQGDSAMYLCASRDRQGAGANVLTFGAGSRLTVL.

The V gene is TRBV5-1, the J gene TRBJ2-7; possibly TRBD2 for D (5 bases). This CDR3 spans 14 amino acids. Trimming left V 4 bases short and J 2 bases short, with 13 bases between. Germline loops: CDR1 SGHRS, CDR2 YFSETQ. This CDR3 is CASSPRGLAYEQYF. Here the CDR3 DNA reads TGCGCCAGCAGCCCCCGAGGACTGGCCTACGAGCAGTACTTC.

V and J are TRBV5-1 and TRBJ2-7, with a possible D match to TRBD1 (6 bases). The CDR3 spans 19 residues. Germline V gene data show CDR1 as SGHRS and CDR2 as YFSETQ. Deletions cut 0 bases from V and 3 bases from J, with 25 bases between. CDR3 nucleotide sequence: TGCGCCAGCAGCTTGGGTGACAGGCGAAGTCCGCTGGCAGGCTACGAGCAGTACTTC. This translates into CASSLGDRRSPLAGYEQYF.

This chain uses TRBV10-1 with TRBJ2-5, with a possible D match to TRBD1 (6 bases). Trimming pared 6 bases from V and 2 bases from J, leaving 10 bases between. The length of the CDR3 is 13 residues. In germline, CDR1 is WNHNN, CDR2 SYGVQD (reference sequence). The CDR3 is CASSNGQQETQYF. CDR3 coding DNA: TGCGCCAGCAGCAACGGACAGCAAGAGACCCAGTACTTC.

This chain connects TRBV9 to TRBJ2-1; D assignment may be TRBD1 or TRBD2 (5 bases each). Germline V gene sequence: CDR1 SGDLS, CDR2 YYNGEE. This CDR3 comprises 16 residues. Trimming removed 1 base at V and 3 bases at J, with 14 bases between. The CDR3 region is CASSVSSRDGYNEQFF. CDR3 in DNA: TGTGCCAGCAGCGTATCCAGCCGGGACGGCTACAATGAGCAGTTCTTC.

The chain has TRBV11-2 and TRBJ2-7; TRBD1 is a possible D gene (6 bases). Germline V lookup: CDR1 SGHAT, CDR2 FQNNGV. This CDR3 is 15 amino acids long. V gave up 6 bases and J gave up 2 bases, with 17 bases separating them. Written as DNA, the CDR3 is TGTGCCAGCAGGTCTTCGGGCAGGGGCACCTACGAGCAGTACTTC. It codes for CASRSSGRGTYEQYF.

The rearrangement uses TRBV13 and TRBJ1-3; D may be TRBD1 (6 bases). Between the trimmed V and J ends, which lost 0 bases and 0 bases, there was a span of 6 bases. The CDR3 covers 15 residues. In germline, CDR1 is PRHDT, CDR2 FYEKMQ (reference sequence). CDR3 sequence (DNA): TGTGCCAGCAGCTTAGGGACAGGCTCTGGAAACACCATATATTTT. This sequence encodes CASSLGTGSGNTIYF.

The sample holds one count of this clone. The chain is built from TRBV5-1 and TRBJ2-1, with 7 bases that match TRBD1. The germline gives CDR1 SGHRS, CDR2 YFSETQ. This CDR3 is built from 15 residues. J was trimmed by 8 bases and V by 3 bases; bases with no gene match: 11. The CDR3 DNA is TGCGCCAGCAGCTCCCCGGGACAGTCGACTGATGAGCAGTTCTTC. Protein sequence: CASSSPGQSTDEQFF.

As for this clone: Other DNA sequences in the sample encode the same CDR3. The V and J genes are TRBV5-1 and TRBJ1-1, with a tentative D call TRBD1 (5 bases). V lost 1 base to trimming and J lost 4 bases, with 8 bases between them. The CDR3 has 13 amino acids. CDR1 and CDR2 from the germline V gene are SGHRS and YFSETQ. The DNA of the CDR3 is TGCGCCAGCAGCTTGCAGGGCCCCACTGAAGCTTTCTTT. The encoded protein is CASSLQGPTEAFF.